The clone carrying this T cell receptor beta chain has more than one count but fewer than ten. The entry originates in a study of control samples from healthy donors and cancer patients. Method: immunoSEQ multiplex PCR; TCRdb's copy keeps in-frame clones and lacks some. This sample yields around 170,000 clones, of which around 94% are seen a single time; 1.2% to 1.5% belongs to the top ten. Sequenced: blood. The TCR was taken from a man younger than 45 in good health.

The CDR3 DNA sequence: TGTGCCACCAGTGATTGGACCAGGCAGCCTCCTAATCAGCCCCAGCATTTT. It encodes CATSDWTRQPPNQPQHF. The V and J genes are TRBV24-1 and TRBJ1-5; D is undetermined. Germline lookup yields CDR1 KGHDR and CDR2 SFDVKD. Trimming stripped 2 bases from V and 4 bases from J, with 17 bases between. This CDR3 spans 17 amino acids.